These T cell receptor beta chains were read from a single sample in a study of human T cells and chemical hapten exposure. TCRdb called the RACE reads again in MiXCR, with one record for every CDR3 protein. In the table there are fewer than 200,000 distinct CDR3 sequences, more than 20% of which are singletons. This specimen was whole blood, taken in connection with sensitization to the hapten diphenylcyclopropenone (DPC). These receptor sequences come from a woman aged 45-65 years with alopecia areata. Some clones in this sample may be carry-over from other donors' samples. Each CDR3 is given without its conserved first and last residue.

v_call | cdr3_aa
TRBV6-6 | ASTKGSQPQH
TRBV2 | ASRPPDYQPQH
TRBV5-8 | ASSPMGIREQY
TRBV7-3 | ASSSLVNTGELF
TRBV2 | ASTTEDGSNQPQH
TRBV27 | ASRRLGLGQNEAF
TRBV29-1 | SVGQGGWEQY
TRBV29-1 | SAVGGTAGANVLT
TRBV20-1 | SASLGLGEAF
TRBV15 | ATSRARVRLSGHTEAF
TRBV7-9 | ASSLRGSYNEQF
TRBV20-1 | SARGDGNQPQH
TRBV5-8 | ASSQGQPPGLTQKSSYNEQF
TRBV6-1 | ASSNIKTSGPYEQY
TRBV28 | ASSPGPPYEQY
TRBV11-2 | ASSPGLAGNIQY
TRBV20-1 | SASLAVNTGELF
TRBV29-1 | SVARSAMNTEAF
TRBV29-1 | SVAGTVRGEQF
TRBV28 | ASSLIGGAGTGELF
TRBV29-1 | SVEGESTDTQY